This T cell receptor (beta chain) was documented in a study of blood T cell repertoires in COVID-19. Study background: Whether acute or convalescent, the COVID-19 samples came from the United States, Italy and Spain. Sample material is recorded as cDNA or gDNA derived from T cells, B-cell-depleted T cells, or PBMCs.

This CDR3 comprises 14 residues. Trimming cost V 7 bases and J 2 bases, with 13 bases left between them. Germline CDR1 is SNHLY and CDR2 is FYNNEI. As processed by the authors: Cell counts per sample came from amplifying reference gene primers. This table comes from immunoSEQ multiplex PCR, and its TCRdb copy is limited to in-frame clones, with some not included. Clonal size and the V and J genes are those of that table, whereas D and trimming came from the DNA. In the table there are a few thousand clones, roughly 87% of which are singletons. This chain connects TRBV2 to TRBJ2-3; unclear D gene. The clonotype was recovered from a man between 65 and 80 years old with active COVID-19. Sequencing used peripheral blood. This CDR3 is CASMPPRSTDTQYF. CDR3 DNA sequence: TGTGCCAGCATGCCCCCCAGATCCACAGATACGCAGTATTTT.